The clone carrying this T cell receptor (beta chain) turned up a few times. What it binds is unknown. Any gene name here is a mouse gene name. The read ends 1 residue early relative to the CDR3; the germline J gene fills the gap. Using immunoSEQ multiplex PCR, the repertoire was profiled, and TCRdb retains in-frame clones only, with some absent. The data contain about 50,000 clones, 73% of them singletons. CDR3 length equals 13 residues. Germline CDR1 is FNHDT and CDR2 is SITEND (reference sequence). The V end was cut by 6 bases, the J end by 6 bases, with 12 bases between. The sample originates from a study of tissue T cells after allogeneic stem cell transplantation. Study observations and caveats: Sampling depth was limited, and the cohort was small and clinically varied. Across patients, clones rarely overlapped, yet motif clusters were shared tissue-specifically. Anatomically similar tissues had similar TCR repertoires within each patient. Alloreactivity or antigen specificity of tissue TCRs was not determined; some clones might be host cells.

The source material was sorted cells pooled from one or two spleens. V usage is TRBV19 and J usage is TRBJ1-4; the D gene is possibly TRBD1 (5 bases). This TCR was recovered from a pool of C57BL/6 mice in good health. The CDR3 reads CASTGARDERLFF. The CDR3 bases that were read are TGTGCCAGCACCGGGGCGCGGGACGAAAGATTATTT.